This T cell receptor beta chain was retrieved from a study of T cell changes during pregnancy in multiple sclerosis. Germline V gene data show CDR1 as ENHRY and CDR2 as SYGVKD. CDR3 size: 16 residues. With 3 bases clipped from V and 6 bases from J, the junction kept 8 bases outside the gene matches. TCRdb keeps only in-frame clones here, not all; method: immunoSEQ multiplex PCR. This sample yields around 50,000 clones, of which roughly 89% are seen a single time; 1.9% belongs to the top ten. This rearrangement joins TRBV10-3 to TRBJ1-6; TRBD1 agrees at 7 bases. The sequence was obtained from a female donor with multiple sclerosis, enrolled in a pregnancy study. The source material was peripheral blood, sampled in the first trimester of pregnancy. CDR3 protein: CAISENPGTVNSPLHF. CDR3 sequence (DNA): TGTGCCATCAGTGAAAACCCCGGGACAGTTAATTCACCCCTCCACTTT.